Following are 32 T cell receptor beta chains from one sample sequenced in a study of T-cell memory formation after mild COVID-19. TCRdb independently ran MiXCR on the 5' RACE reads; one entry per CDR3 protein. The table shows some 62,000 distinct CDR3 sequences, with roughly 10% occurring only once. Sequencing was done on a sample of PBMCs or a T cell subset sorted from them (not recorded which). These receptors were obtained from a man aged 18 to 29 who had mild COVID-19 (a few samples of this study predate the infection). Cell type and time point are not known.

This clonotype has just a few counts. This chain links TRBV23-1 with TRBJ1-1, with D unresolved. TRBV23-1 is treated as an ORF (open reading frame) with a function not yet certain. V was pared by 4 bases and J by 1 base, with 10 bases between. CDR3 length equals 14 residues. The CDR3 DNA follows: TGCGCCAGCAGTCCGGGCAGGAGGAACACTGAAGCTTTCTTT. This gives the protein CASSPGRRNTEAFF.

The sample holds many counts of this clonotype. V gene TRBV3-1 combines with J gene TRBJ2-3, with D tentatively TRBD1 (5 bases). Trimming pared 1 base from V and 8 bases from J, leaving 13 bases between. This CDR3 comprises 14 residues. Germline CDR1 and CDR2: LGHDT and YNNKEL (reference sequence). The CDR3 coding sequence is TGTGCCAGCAGCCAAGTAGCACACAGGCCTACGCAGTATTTT. Amino acids: CASSQVAHRPTQYF.

J is TRBJ1-2 and V is TRBV3-1; TRBD1 aligns across 8 bases. After removal of 0 bases from V and 4 bases from J, the junction contained 1 base not matched to a gene. The germline CDR1 and CDR2 sequences are LGHDT and YNNKEL (reference sequence). This CDR3 region has 14 residues. For the CDR3, the DNA is TGTGCCAGCAGCCAAGAACAGGGGGGCTATGGCTACACCTTC. Translated, it gives CASSQEQGGYGYTF.

The chain links TRBV29-1 to TRBJ2-2, with TRBD2 matching 7 bases. Per germline, CDR1 SQVTM and CDR2 ANQGSEA. CDR3 length: 12 amino acids. J gave up 4 bases and V 6 bases, and 2 bases lay outside the gene matches. The CDR3 nucleotides are TGCAGCGTATCTAGCGGCACCGGGGAGCTGTTTTTT. It encodes CSVSSGTGELFF.

V is TRBV5-6 and J is TRBJ1-4; D is undetermined. The CDR3 runs 13 residues. The germline V gene has CDR1 SGHDT and CDR2 YYEEEE. Trimming removed 1 base from V and 9 bases from J, with 10 bases in between. CDR3 residues: CASSLNRRKKLFF. CDR3 in DNA: TGTGCCAGCAGCTTGAATCGGAGGAAAAAACTGTTTTTT.

The genes are TRBV12-3 or TRBV12-4 and TRBJ1-2; D may be TRBD1 (6 bases). Between the trimmed V and J ends, which lost 6 bases and 4 bases, there was a span of 15 bases. The CDR3 runs 14 residues. The CDR3 spells CASSLQGALYGYTF. CDR3 nucleotide sequence: TGTGCCAGCAGCCTACAGGGAGCTCTCTATGGCTACACCTTC.

V usage is TRBV5-4 and J usage is TRBJ2-1; D is ambiguous. V was clipped by 3 bases and J by 7 bases, with 14 bases between them. Looked up from germline, CDR1 is SGHNT and CDR2 is YYREEE (reference sequence). CDR3 size: 14 residues. Here the CDR3 reads CASSSTARFNEQFF. As DNA, the CDR3 is TGTGCCAGCAGCTCGACTGCCCGATTTAATGAGCAGTTCTTC.

This clonotype has a count of ten or more. This chain uses TRBV7-8 with TRBJ1-4; D not certain. Germline values: CDR1 SGHVS, CDR2 FQNEAQ. V was cut by 2 bases and J by 5 bases, with 9 bases left in between. The CDR3 runs 14 residues. The CDR3 spells CASSLHPLNEKLFF. For the CDR3, the DNA is TGTGCCAGCAGCTTACATCCTCTCAATGAAAAACTGTTTTTT.

This clonotype appeared a few times. J is TRBJ1-6 and V is TRBV30; D not certain. This CDR3 region has 13 residues. Looked up from germline, CDR1 is GTSNPN and CDR2 is SVGIG (reference sequence). The V and J ends lost 3 bases and 0 bases respectively, with 3 bases between them. CDR3: CAWSSSYNSPLHF. As DNA, the CDR3 is TGTGCCTGGAGCAGCTCCTATAATTCACCCCTCCACTTT.

The chain has TRBV6-2 or TRBV6-3 and TRBJ2-7; tentative D call: TRBD2 (6 bases). This CDR3 contains 17 residues. Trimming took off 5 bases at V and 7 bases at J, with 27 bases between the two ends. Germline loops: CDR1 MNHEY, CDR2 SVGEGT. CDR3 loop: CASSLRENPVRSTEQYV. The CDR3 nucleotides are TGTGCCAGCAGTCTACGGGAGAACCCCGTCCGAAGCACTGAGCAGTACGTC.

This clonotype turned up a few times. The rearrangement links TRBV20-1 to TRBJ1-1, with unresolved D. The CDR3 sequence is 14 residues long. CDR1 and CDR2 (germline): DFQATT, SNEGSKA (reference sequence). V gave up 0 bases and J gave up 2 bases, with 10 bases separating them. CDR3 sequence reads: CSARDAYHNTEAFF. The DNA for the CDR3 is TGCAGTGCTAGAGACGCTTACCATAACACTGAAGCTTTCTTT.

This clonotype was counted only a few times. The chain joins TRBV18 to TRBJ2-3; D is perhaps TRBD1 (6 bases). Trimming stripped 1 base from V and 5 bases from J, with 7 bases between. The V gene's germline CDR1 is KGHSH and CDR2 LQKENI. The CDR3 length is 13 residues. CDR3 in DNA: TGTGCCAGCTCACCACAGGACAGAGATACGCAGTATTTT. Protein sequence: CASSPQDRDTQYF.

This clonotype was observed many times. V gene TRBV15 combines with J gene TRBJ2-5; D possibly corresponds to TRBD1 (6 bases). Germline V CDR1 and CDR2: LNHNV, YYDKDF (reference sequence). Trimming took 0 bases from V and 5 from J, leaving 10 bases between them. This CDR3 is built from 14 residues. This CDR3 is CATSRDRGGETQYF. The CDR3 coding sequence is TGTGCCACCAGCAGAGATAGAGGGGGTGAGACCCAGTACTTC.

This clonotype has only a few counts. The chain has TRBV2 and TRBJ2-1; 8 bases fit TRBD1. The V gene's germline CDR1 is SNHLY and CDR2 FYNNEI. V trimming: 5 bases; J trimming: 7 bases; junction bases outside the gene matches: 10. This CDR3 has 15 amino acids. CDR3 sequence reads: CASSYQGARGNEQFF. The DNA for the CDR3 is TGTGCCAGCAGTTACCAGGGGGCCCGAGGGAATGAGCAGTTCTTC.

J is TRBJ1-1 and V is TRBV5-1; TRBD1 matches at 8 bases. V trimming: 3 bases; J trimming: 6 bases; junction bases outside the gene matches: 4. The CDR3 length is 13 residues. CDR1 SGHRS and CDR2 YFSETQ come from the germline V gene. In DNA, the CDR3 is TGCGCCAGCAGCTCGGACAGGGCCTCTGAAGCTTTCTTT. Translation gives CASSSDRASEAFF.

The rearrangement uses TRBV7-2 and TRBJ1-1; D gene ambiguous. V shed 2 bases and J shed 12 bases, with 13 bases lying between them. The germline V gene has CDR1 SGHTA and CDR2 FQGNSA. The CDR3 sequence is 12 residues long. The CDR3, as DNA: TGTGCCAGCAGCTTAATGTTACAGCCAACTTTCTTT. Translation gives CASSLMLQPTFF. Full variable domain (remainder filled in from reference TRBV7-2 and TRBJ1-1): GAGVSQSPSNKVTEKGKDVELRCDPISGHTALYWYRQSLGQGLEFLIYFQGNSAPDKSGLPSDRFSAERTGGSVSTLTIQRTQQEDSAVYLCASSLMLQPTFFGQGTRLTVV.

This chain connects TRBV4-2 to TRBJ2-7; the D gene is possibly TRBD2 (5 bases). Deletions cut 1 base from V and 4 bases from J, with 11 bases between. From germline, CDR1 is LGHNA and CDR2 YNFKEQ. The CDR3 totals 14 residues. The CDR3 coding sequence is TGTGCCAGCAGCCAAGCCGGGGATGGATACGAGCAGTACTTC. Translation gives CASSQAGDGYEQYF.

This clonotype was detected a few times. V gene TRBV28 combines with J gene TRBJ2-3; 8 bases are a match to TRBD2. The germline V gene has CDR1 MDHEN and CDR2 SYDVKM. This CDR3 contains 15 residues. The J segment lost 0 bases and the V segment lost 4 bases, leaving 3 bases of the junction unmatched. The CDR3 here is CASSSLAGSTDTQYF. The CDR3 coding sequence is TGTGCCAGCAGTTCCCTAGCGGGTAGCACAGATACGCAGTATTTT.

This sequence joins TRBV23-1 and TRBJ2-5; D is perhaps TRBD2 (6 bases). TRBV23-1 counts as an open reading frame of uncertain function. CDR3 length: 17 residues. V lost 1 base and J lost 6, with 21 bases in between. The CDR3 DNA follows: TGCGCCAGCAGTCAATGCCGGGAGAGACTGAGGGGAAAGACCCAGTACTTC. It is translated as CASSQCRERLRGKTQYF.

The chain employs TRBV28 and TRBJ2-2, with D possibly being TRBD1 or TRBD2 (6 bases each). Between the trimmed V and J ends, which lost 11 bases and 4 bases, there was a span of 14 bases. Germline loops: CDR1 MDHEN, CDR2 SYDVKM. The CDR3 runs 13 residues. In DNA form, the CDR3 reads TGTGCCGCCGGAGGGGGAGTCACCGGGGAGCTGTTTTTT. This codes for CAAGGGVTGELFF.

The V call is TRBV7-2, the J call TRBJ2-7; TRBD1 agrees at 7 bases. CDR1 and CDR2 (germline): SGHTA, FQGNSA. Germline trimming cut 5 bases from V and 0 bases from J; bases unmatched to any gene: 4. The CDR3 contains 14 residues. This CDR3 is CASSPRTGSYEQYF. Written as DNA, the CDR3 is TGTGCCAGCAGCCCACGGACAGGCTCCTACGAGCAGTACTTC.

This clonotype has a handful of counts. The V call is TRBV5-1, the J call TRBJ1-1; D might be TRBD1 (5 bases). The V gene lost 7 bases and the J gene lost 2 bases, with 15 bases spanning the gap. The CDR3 loop spans 14 amino acids. CDR1 and CDR2 (germline): SGHRS, YFSETQ. The CDR3 reads CASGRGNSNTEAFF. CDR3 coding DNA: TGCGCCAGCGGCCGGGGCAATAGTAACACTGAAGCTTTCTTT.

This clonotype was detected only a few times. The chain recombines TRBV6-5 with TRBJ2-5; 11 nucleotides agree with TRBD2. The junction had 2 bases not matched to a gene; V was cut back by 4 bases and J by 7 bases. This CDR3 has 13 residues. CDR1 MNHEY and CDR2 SVGAGI come from the germline V gene. The CDR3 DNA follows: TGTGCCAGCAGTTCCGGGACTAGCGGGACCCAGTACTTC. Its translation: CASSSGTSGTQYF.

The chain's CDR3 is CASSQGSRETQYF. For the CDR3, the DNA is TGTGCCAGCAGCCAGGGGTCCCGAGAGACCCAGTACTTC. The rearrangement joins TRBV7-2 to TRBJ2-5; D perhaps matches TRBD1 (6 bases). V lost 5 bases, J lost 4 bases, and 11 bases lay in between. The CDR3 covers 13 residues. CDR1 SGHTA and CDR2 FQGNSA come from the germline V gene.

CDR3 protein: CASGRGTSGYSTDTQYF. DNA of the CDR3: TGTGCCAGCGGTAGGGGGACTAGCGGCTACAGCACAGATACGCAGTATTTT. The J gene is TRBJ2-3, the V gene TRBV12-3 or TRBV12-4; 11 nucleotides agree with TRBD2. Trimming took 8 bases from V and 0 from J; bases not matched to a gene: 10. The CDR3 is made up of 17 amino acids.

A few counts support this clonotype. The chain uses TRBV6-5 and TRBJ2-6; the match to TRBD2 covers 8 bases. The CDR3 is 16 residues long. Trimming at V came to 6 bases and at J to 0 bases, leaving 4 bases not matched to a gene. CDR1 is MNHEY, CDR2 SVGAGI, per germline. CDR3 protein: CASRKRGTSGANVLTF. The CDR3 DNA sequence: TGTGCCAGCAGAAAGCGGGGGACCTCTGGGGCCAACGTCCTGACTTTC.

V gene TRBV14 combines with J gene TRBJ2-7, with D perhaps matching TRBD1 (6 bases). The CDR3 length is 15 residues. V was pared by 1 base and J by 0 bases, with 10 bases between. Germline-derived CDR1 and CDR2 are SGHDN and FVKESK. The CDR3, as DNA: TGTGCCAGCAGCCAAGTCCGGGACACCTCCTACGAGCAGTACTTC. Translating gives CASSQVRDTSYEQYF.

This clonotype was recorded a few times. This chain uses TRBV20-1 with TRBJ1-2; 8 nucleotides match TRBD1. CDR3 size: 16 residues. The V gene end was trimmed by 0 bases and the J gene end by 1 base; junction bases not matched to a gene: 7. The germline CDR1 and CDR2 sequences are DFQATT and SNEGSKA (reference sequence). The CDR3 protein is CSARDRRDRFNYGYTF. The DNA of the CDR3 is TGCAGTGCTAGAGATCGCCGGGACAGGTTTAACTATGGCTACACCTTC.

Ten or more counts support this clonotype. This chain links TRBV5-1 with TRBJ2-5; D remains unclear. The CDR3 is 14 amino acids. The V end lost 5 bases, the J end lost 5 bases, and 16 bases lay between the germline ends. Looked up from germline, CDR1 is SGHRS and CDR2 is YFSETQ. The CDR3 region has the DNA TGCGCCAGCAGGGCGAGGCCCCAGAGTGAGACCCAGTACTTC. Protein sequence: CASRARPQSETQYF.

The chain combines TRBV6-5 with TRBJ1-5; no clear D gene. Deletions cut 0 bases from V and 4 bases from J, with 7 bases between. Germline lookup yields CDR1 MNHEY and CDR2 SVGAGI. The CDR3 is made up of 14 amino acids. This CDR3 is CASSYSPGNQPQHF. The CDR3 coding sequence is TGTGCCAGCAGTTACTCGCCGGGAAATCAGCCCCAGCATTTT.

The gene calls are TRBV28 and TRBJ2-7, with 12 bases fitting TRBD1. The CDR3 is 14 amino acids. Germline V gene sequence: CDR1 MDHEN, CDR2 SYDVKM. The ends lost 5 bases at V and 8 bases at J; junction bases unmatched: 7. CDR3 bases: TGTGCCAGCAGTCCGGGACAGGGGGCTTGGCAGCAGTACGTC. Residues: CASSPGQGAWQQYV.

The sample holds many counts of this clonotype. The chain recombines TRBV7-3 with TRBJ2-2; TRBD2 might be the D (5 bases). Per germline, CDR1 SGHTA and CDR2 FQGTGA. The CDR3 has 16 amino acids. The V and J ends lost 5 bases and 1 base respectively, with 14 bases between them. CDR3: CASSARRTQNTGELFF. Here the CDR3 DNA reads TGTGCCAGCAGCGCCCGTCGGACTCAGAACACCGGGGAGCTGTTTTTT.